This T cell receptor beta chain is from a study of cytomegalovirus exposure and HLA in healthy donors. Only one count was recorded for this clone. Its specificity is not known. Method: immunoSEQ multiplex PCR; TCRdb's copy keeps in-frame clones and lacks some. The sample lists over 200,000 clones, 80% to 90% occurring once. Study-level findings and limits: The study put 150 to 200 TCR beta chains on its list as cytomegalovirus-associated. Confirmation in vitro established that a few CMV-associated chains were specific for CMV antigens.

Germline loops: CDR1 SGDLS, CDR2 YYNGEE. This CDR3 is built from 15 residues. Trimming cost V 3 bases and J 3 bases, with 13 bases left between them. The chain joins TRBV9 to TRBJ1-5; the D gene is possibly TRBD1 (6 bases). Sequencing was carried out using PBMCs. The sequence was obtained from a woman under 30 in good health and CMV-seropositive. CDR3 DNA: TGTGCCAGCAGCGAAAAAGGGGGACCCAATCAGCCCCAGCATTTT. Its translation is CASSEKGGPNQPQHF.